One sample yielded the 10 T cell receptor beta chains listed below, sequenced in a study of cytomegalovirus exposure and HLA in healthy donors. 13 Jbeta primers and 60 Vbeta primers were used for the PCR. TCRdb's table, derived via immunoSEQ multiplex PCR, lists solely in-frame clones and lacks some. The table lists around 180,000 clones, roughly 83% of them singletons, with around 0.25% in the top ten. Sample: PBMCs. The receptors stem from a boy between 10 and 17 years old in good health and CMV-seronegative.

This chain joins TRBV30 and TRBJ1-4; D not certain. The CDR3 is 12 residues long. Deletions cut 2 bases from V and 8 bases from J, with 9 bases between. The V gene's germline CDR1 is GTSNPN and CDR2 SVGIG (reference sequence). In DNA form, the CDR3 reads TGTGCCTGGAGTTACGAGAACGAAAAACTGTTTTTT. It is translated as CAWSYENEKLFF.

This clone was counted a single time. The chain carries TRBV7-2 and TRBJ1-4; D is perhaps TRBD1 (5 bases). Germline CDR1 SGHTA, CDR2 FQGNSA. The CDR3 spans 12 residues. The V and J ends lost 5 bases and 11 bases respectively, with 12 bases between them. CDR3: CASSPQEGKLFF. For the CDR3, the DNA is TGTGCCAGCAGCCCTCAGGAGGGGAAACTGTTTTTT.

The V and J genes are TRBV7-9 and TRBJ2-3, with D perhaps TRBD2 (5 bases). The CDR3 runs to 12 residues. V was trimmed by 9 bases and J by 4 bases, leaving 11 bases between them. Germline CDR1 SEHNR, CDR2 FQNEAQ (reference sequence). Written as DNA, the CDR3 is TGTGCCAGGGAGGATGTGGCAGATACGCAGTATTTT. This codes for CAREDVADTQYF.

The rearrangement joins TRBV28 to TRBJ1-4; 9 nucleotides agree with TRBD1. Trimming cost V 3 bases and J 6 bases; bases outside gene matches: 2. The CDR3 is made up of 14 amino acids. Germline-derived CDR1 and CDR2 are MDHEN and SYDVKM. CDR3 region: CASSFRTGDEKLFF. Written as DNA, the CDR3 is TGTGCCAGCAGTTTCAGGACAGGGGATGAAAAACTGTTTTTT.

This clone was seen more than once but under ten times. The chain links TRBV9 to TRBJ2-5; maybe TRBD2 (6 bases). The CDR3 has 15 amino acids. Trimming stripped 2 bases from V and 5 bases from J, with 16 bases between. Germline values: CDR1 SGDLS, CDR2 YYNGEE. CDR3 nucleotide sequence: TGTGCCAGCAGCGTGGGGGAGGCTCTGTACGAGACCCAGTACTTC. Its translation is CASSVGEALYETQYF. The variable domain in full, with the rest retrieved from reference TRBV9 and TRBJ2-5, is DSGVTQTPKHLITATGQRVTLRCSPRSGDLSVYWYQQSLDQGLQFLIQYYNGEERAKGNILERFSAQQFPDLHSELNLSSLELGDSALYFCASSVGEALYETQYFGPGTRLLVL.

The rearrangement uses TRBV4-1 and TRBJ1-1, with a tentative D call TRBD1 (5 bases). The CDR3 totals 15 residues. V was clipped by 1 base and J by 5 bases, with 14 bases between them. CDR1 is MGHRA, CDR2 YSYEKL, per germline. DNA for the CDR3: TGCGCCAGCAGCCAAGTCTCAAGGGGTGGAACTGAAGCTTTCTTT. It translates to CASSQVSRGGTEAFF.

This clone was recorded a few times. The CDR3 protein is CASPTGWSQETQYF. In DNA form, the CDR3 reads TGCGCCAGCCCCACCGGCTGGAGCCAAGAGACCCAGTACTTC. The chain carries TRBV5-1 and TRBJ2-5; D not certain. The CDR3 loop spans 14 amino acids. Germline CDR1 reads SGHRS; CDR2 reads YFSETQ. V lost 7 bases and J lost 1, with 14 bases in between. Filled out from reference TRBV5-1 and TRBJ2-5, the complete variable domain reads KAGVTQTPRYLIKTRGQQVTLSCSPISGHRSVSWYQQTPGQGLQFLFEYFSETQRNKGNFPGRFSGRQFSNSRSEMNVSTLELGDSALYLCASPTGWSQETQYFGPGTRLLVL.

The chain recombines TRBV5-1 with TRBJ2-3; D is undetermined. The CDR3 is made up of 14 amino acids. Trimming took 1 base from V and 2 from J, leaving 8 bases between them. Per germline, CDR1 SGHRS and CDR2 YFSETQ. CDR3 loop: CASSLNRFTDTQYF. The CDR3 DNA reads TGCGCCAGCAGCTTGAATAGATTCACAGATACGCAGTATTTT.

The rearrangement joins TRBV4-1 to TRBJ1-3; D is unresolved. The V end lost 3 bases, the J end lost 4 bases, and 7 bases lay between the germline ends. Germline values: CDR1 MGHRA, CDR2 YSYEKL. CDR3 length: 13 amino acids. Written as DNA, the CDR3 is TGCGCCAGCAGCCAGGGAGGCGGAAACACCATATATTTT. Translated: CASSQGGGNTIYF.

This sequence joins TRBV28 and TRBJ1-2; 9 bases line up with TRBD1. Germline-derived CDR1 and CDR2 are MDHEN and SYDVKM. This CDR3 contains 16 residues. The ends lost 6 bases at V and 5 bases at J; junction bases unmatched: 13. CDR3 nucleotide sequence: TGTGCCAGCAGACCCATCGGGACAGGGCGTTTGTATGGCTACACCTTC. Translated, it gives CASRPIGTGRLYGYTF.